This T cell receptor (beta chain) was identified in a study of CD8+ T cells in alopecia areata. Background on the study: Oral tofacitinib, 5 to 10 mg twice daily, was given in an open-label trial. Tofacitinib ran 6 to 18 months, followed by 6 months off drug.

CDR3 length equals 16 residues. CDR1 SQVTM and CDR2 ANQGSEA come from the germline V gene. V was shortened by 5 bases and J by 3 bases, with 23 bases between the two germline ends. In each case, RNA was isolated and then reverse transcribed into cDNA as the sequencing template. Method: immunoSEQ multiplex PCR; TCRdb's copy keeps in-frame clones and lacks some. Of approximately 140,000 clones listed, about four fifths are singletons. A remark on this clone: Its antigen is as yet unknown.

Study results and caveats: Scalp clonality and expanded CD8+ clones among the top 100 were significantly decreased by tofacitinib.

Treatment noted: oral pan-JAK inhibitor, 5-10 mg twice daily. Alopecia areata patients had lesional scalp punch biopsies and peripheral blood taken from them. The starting material was CD8+ T cells sorted from blood, obtained at week 4, from a patient treated with tofacitinib. The chain uses TRBV29-1 and TRBJ2-7, with a weak D call TRBD1 (6 bases). This receptor was identified in a human donor with alopecia areata. CDR3 DNA sequence: TGCAGCGTTAGCCACAGGGACGGGGTGGGGTACTACGAGCAGTACTTC. Translating it yields CSVSHRDGVGYYEQYF.